The subject of this entry is one T cell receptor (beta chain). What it binds is unknown. With V trimmed by 3 bases and J by 5 bases, 2 bases remained unmatched. The CDR3 covers 14 residues. Germline V gives CDR1 SGDLS, CDR2 YYNGEE. This specimen belongs to a study of CD4 T cell repertoires in COVID-19. As for the study in general: Other coronavirus spike proteins restimulated relabeled CFSE-low cells expanded with IL-2 for about eleven days. Study findings and constraints: SARS-CoV and/or HKU1 spike cultures shared between 7 and 25% of SARS-CoV-2 clonotypes. Two or all three memory subsets shared several highly expanded SARS-CoV-2-reactive clonotypes.

Sequencing was done directly on freshly isolated, uncultured memory T cells. Generated by immunoSEQ multiplex PCR, the TCRdb table keeps only in-frame clones and is missing some. This sample has fewer than 9,500 clones; 80% to 85% occur once, and the top ten carry about 2%. The clonotype was recovered from a human donor who had COVID-19. This chain connects TRBV9 to TRBJ2-2; 9 bases line up with TRBD2. The starting material was effector memory CD4+ T cells from blood, obtained before the COVID-19 pandemic. The CDR3 loop is CASSGLAETGELFF. CDR3 nucleotide sequence: TGTGCCAGCAGCGGACTAGCGGAAACCGGGGAGCTGTTTTTT.